This TCR beta chain was documented in a study of blood T cells in healthy people across ages. Alongside a J-beta primer mix, a sample-barcoded 5' primer served in a second PCR lasting roughly 6 to 12 cycles. TCRdb analysed the 5' RACE reads with MiXCR anew, one entry per CDR3 protein. The data show hundreds of thousands of distinct CDR3 sequences, about 52% seen once. Germline loops: CDR1 MDHEN, CDR2 SYDVKM. V was trimmed by 1 base and J by 4 bases, leaving 14 bases between them. This CDR3 comprises 15 residues. The source material was blood. The receptor was derived from a woman aged 55 to 70 in good health. The gene calls are TRBV28 and TRBJ2-7; D remains unclear. This CDR3 reads CASSLSPGPLYEQYF. Here the CDR3 DNA reads TGTGCCAGCAGTTTATCGCCGGGCCCACTGTACGAGCAGTACTTC.